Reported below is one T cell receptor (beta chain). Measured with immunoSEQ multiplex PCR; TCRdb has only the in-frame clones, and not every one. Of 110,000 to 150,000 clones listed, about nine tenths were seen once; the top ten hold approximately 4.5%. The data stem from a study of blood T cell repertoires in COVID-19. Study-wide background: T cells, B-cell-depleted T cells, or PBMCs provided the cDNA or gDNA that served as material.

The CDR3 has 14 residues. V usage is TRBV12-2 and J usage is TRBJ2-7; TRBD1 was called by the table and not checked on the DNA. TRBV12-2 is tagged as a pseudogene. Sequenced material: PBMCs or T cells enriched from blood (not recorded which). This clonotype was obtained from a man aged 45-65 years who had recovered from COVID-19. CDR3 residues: CASRPRDRGHEQYV. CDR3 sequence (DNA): TGTGCAAGTCGCCCGAGGGACAGGGGGCACGAGCAGTACGTC.